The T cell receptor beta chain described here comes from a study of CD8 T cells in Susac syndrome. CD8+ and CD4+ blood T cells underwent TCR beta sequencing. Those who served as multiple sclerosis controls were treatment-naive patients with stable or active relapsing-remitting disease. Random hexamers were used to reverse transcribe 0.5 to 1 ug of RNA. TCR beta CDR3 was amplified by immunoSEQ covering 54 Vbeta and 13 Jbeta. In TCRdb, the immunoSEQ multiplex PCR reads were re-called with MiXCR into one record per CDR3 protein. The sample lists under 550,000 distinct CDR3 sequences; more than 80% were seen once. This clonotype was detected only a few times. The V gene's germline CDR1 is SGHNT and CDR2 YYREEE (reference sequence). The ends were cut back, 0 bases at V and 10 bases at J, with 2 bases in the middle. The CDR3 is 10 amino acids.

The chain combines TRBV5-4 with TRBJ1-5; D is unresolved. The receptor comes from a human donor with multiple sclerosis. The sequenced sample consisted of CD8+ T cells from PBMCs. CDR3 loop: CASSLDPQHF. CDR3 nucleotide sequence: TGTGCCAGCAGCTTGGATCCCCAGCATTTT.